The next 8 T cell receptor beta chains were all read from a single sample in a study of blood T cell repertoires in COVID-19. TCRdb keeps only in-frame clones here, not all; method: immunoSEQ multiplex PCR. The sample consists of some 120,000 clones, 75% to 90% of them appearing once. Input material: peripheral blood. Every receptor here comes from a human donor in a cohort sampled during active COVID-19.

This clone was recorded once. The CDR3 reads CASSPRGTGDEQFF. In nucleotides, the CDR3 is TGTGCCAGCTCACCCCGTGGGACAGGGGATGAGCAGTTCTTC. The chain joins TRBV18 to TRBJ2-1; 10 bases line up with TRBD1. Germline assignment: CDR1 KGHSH and CDR2 LQKENI. This CDR3 has 14 residues. V shed 3 bases and J 8 bases; nucleotides not matched to a gene: 4.

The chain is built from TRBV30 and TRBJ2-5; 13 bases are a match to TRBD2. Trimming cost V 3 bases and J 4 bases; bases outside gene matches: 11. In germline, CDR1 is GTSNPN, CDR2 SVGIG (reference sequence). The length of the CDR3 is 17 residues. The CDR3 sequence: CAWRKGLAGRGGETQYF. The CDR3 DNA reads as TGTGCCTGGAGGAAGGGACTAGCGGGAAGGGGGGGAGAGACCCAGTACTTC.

The CDR3 nucleotides read TGTGCCAGCAGCTTAGCACTAGCGGGTTCCACAGATACGCAGTATTTT. Amino acid sequence: CASSLALAGSTDTQYF. The V gene is TRBV7-6, the J gene TRBJ2-3, with 9 positions matching TRBD2. Losses at the gene ends were 0 bases for V and 2 bases for J; bases not matched to a gene: 3. This CDR3 is 16 amino acids long. Germline V CDR1 and CDR2: SGHVS, FNYEAQ.

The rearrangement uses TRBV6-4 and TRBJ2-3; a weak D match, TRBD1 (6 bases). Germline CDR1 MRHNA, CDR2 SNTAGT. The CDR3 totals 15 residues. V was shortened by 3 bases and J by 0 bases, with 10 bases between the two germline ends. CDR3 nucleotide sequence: TGTGCCAGCAGTGAAGGGACACCCAGCACAGATACGCAGTATTTT. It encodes CASSEGTPSTDTQYF.

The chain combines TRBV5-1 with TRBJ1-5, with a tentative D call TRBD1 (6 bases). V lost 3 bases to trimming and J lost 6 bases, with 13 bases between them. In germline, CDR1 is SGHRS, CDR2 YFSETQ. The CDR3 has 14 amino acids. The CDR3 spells CASSWGGGGQPQHF. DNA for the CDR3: TGCGCCAGCAGCTGGGGCGGGGGCGGTCAGCCCCAGCATTTT.

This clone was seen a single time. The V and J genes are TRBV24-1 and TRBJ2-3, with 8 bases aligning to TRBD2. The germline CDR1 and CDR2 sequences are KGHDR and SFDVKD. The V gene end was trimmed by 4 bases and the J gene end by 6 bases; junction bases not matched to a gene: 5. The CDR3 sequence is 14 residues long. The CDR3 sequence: CATSEGTRGDTQYF. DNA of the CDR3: TGTGCCACCAGTGAAGGGACTAGAGGGGATACGCAGTATTTT.

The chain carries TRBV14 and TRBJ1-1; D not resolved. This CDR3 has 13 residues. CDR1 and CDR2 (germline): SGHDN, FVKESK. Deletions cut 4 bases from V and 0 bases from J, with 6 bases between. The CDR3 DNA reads TGTGCCAGCAGCCTTAGTATGAACACTGAAGCTTTCTTT. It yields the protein CASSLSMNTEAFF. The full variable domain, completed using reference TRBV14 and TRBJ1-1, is EAGVTQFPSHSVIEKGQTVTLRCDPISGHDNLYWYRRVMGKEIKFLLHFVKESKQDESGMPNNRFLAERTGGTYSTLKVQPAELEDSGVYFCASSLSMNTEAFFGQGTRLTVV.

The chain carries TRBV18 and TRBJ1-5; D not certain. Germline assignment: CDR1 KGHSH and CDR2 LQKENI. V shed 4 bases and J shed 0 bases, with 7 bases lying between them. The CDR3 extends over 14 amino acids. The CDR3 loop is CASSRTDSNQPQHF. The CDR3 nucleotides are TGTGCCAGCTCACGAACAGATAGCAATCAGCCCCAGCATTTT.